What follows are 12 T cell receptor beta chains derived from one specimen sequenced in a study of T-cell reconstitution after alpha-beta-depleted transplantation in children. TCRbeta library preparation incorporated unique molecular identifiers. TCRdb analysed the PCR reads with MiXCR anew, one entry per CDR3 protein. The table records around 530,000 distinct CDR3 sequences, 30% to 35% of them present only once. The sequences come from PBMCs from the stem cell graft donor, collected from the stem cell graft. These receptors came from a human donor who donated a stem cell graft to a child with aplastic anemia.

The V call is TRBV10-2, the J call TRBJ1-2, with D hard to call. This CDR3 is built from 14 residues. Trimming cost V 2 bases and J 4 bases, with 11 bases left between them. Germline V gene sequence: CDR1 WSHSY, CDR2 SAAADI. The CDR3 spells CASSEGVGGYGYTF. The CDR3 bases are TGCGCCAGCAGTGAGGGGGTGGGAGGCTATGGCTACACCTTC.

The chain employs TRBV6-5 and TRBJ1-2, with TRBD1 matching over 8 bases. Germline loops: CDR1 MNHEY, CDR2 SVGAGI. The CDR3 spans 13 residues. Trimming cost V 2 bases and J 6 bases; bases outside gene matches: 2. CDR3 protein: CASSYAGGNGYTF. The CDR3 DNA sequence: TGTGCCAGCAGTTACGCAGGGGGCAATGGCTACACCTTC.

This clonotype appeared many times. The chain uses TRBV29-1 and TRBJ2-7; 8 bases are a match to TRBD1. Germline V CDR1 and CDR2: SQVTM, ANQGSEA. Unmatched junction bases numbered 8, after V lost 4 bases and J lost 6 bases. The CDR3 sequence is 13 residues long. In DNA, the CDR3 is TGCAGCGTTGTTCTCGGACAGGGAGGCGAGCAGTACGTC. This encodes CSVVLGQGGEQYV.

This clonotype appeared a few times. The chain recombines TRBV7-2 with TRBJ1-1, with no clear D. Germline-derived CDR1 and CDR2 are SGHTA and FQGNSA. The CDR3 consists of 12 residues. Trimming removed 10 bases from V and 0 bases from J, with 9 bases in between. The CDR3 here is CATSRLNTEAFF. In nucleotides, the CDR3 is TGTGCCACCTCTAGGTTGAACACTGAAGCTTTCTTT. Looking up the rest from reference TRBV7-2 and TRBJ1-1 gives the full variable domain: GAGVSQSPSNKVTEKGKDVELRCDPISGHTALYWYRQSLGQGLEFLIYFQGNSAPDKSGLPSDRFSAERTGGSVSTLTIQRTQQEDSAVYLCATSRLNTEAFFGQGTRLTVV.

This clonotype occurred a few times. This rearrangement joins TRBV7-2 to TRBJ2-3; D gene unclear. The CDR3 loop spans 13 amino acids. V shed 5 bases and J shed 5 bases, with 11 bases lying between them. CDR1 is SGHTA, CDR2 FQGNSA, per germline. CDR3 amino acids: CASSSRSVDTQYF. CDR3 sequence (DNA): TGTGCCAGCAGCAGCCGGTCGGTAGATACGCAGTATTTT.

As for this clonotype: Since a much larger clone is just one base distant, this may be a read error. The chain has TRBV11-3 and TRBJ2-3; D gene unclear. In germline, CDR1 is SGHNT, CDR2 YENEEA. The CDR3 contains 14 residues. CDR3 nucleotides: TGTGTCAGCGCTATAAGTCCCCGCACAGATACGCAGTATTTT. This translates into CVSAISPRTDTQYF.

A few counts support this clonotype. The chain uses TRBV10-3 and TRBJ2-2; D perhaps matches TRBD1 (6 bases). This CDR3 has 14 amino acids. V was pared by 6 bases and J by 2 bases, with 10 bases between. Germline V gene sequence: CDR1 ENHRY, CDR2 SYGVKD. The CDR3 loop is CAIRLDSNTGELFF. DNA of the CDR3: TGTGCCATCAGGCTGGACAGCAACACCGGGGAGCTGTTTTTT.

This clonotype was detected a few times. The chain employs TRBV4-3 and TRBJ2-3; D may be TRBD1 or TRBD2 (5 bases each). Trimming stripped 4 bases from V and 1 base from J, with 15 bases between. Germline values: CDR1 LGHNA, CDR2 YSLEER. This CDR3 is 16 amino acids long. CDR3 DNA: TGCGCCAGCAGCCCAGGAGGCAGGGTCGGCACAGATACGCAGTATTTT. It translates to CASSPGGRVGTDTQYF.

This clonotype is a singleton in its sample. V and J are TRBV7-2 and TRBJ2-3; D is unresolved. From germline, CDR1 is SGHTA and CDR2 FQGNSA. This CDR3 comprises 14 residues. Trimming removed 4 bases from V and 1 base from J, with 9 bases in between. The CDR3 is CASSSQLRTDTQYF. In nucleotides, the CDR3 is TGTGCCAGCAGCTCCCAACTACGCACAGATACGCAGTATTTT.

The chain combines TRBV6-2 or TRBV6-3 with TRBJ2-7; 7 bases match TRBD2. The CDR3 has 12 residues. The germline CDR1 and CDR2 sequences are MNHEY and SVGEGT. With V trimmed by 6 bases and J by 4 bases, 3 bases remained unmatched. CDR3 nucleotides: TGTGCCAGCAGCGGCGGGGGATACGAGCAGTACTTC. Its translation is CASSGGGYEQYF.

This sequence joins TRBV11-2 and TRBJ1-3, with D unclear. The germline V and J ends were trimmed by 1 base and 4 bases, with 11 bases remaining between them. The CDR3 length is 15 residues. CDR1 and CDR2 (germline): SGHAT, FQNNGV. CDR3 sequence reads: CASSLAAGGGNTIYF. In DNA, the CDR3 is TGTGCCAGCAGCTTAGCCGCCGGAGGAGGAAACACCATATATTTT.

CDR3 loop: CSVEGGRSGRGTIYF. The CDR3 DNA reads as TGCAGCGTTGAGGGGGGACGCTCTGGAAGGGGCACCATATATTTT. V is TRBV29-1 and J is TRBJ1-3, with D possibly TRBD1 on 5 matching bases. In germline, CDR1 is SQVTM, CDR2 ANQGSEA. This CDR3 is 15 amino acids long. Trimming took 3 bases from V and 9 from J, leaving 21 bases between them.